This T cell receptor beta chain was retrieved from a study of neurological immune-mediated disorders (dated by TCRdb to between 2018 and 2021). Broadly, across the study: Using UMI-based sequencing, the study compared peripheral blood TCR-beta repertoires from patients with HTLV-I-associated myelopathy (HAM/TSP), patients with multiple sclerosis, and healthy controls. The roughly 99 TCR-beta libraries covered PBMC samples along with longitudinal samples, technical triplicates, and paired sorted CD4+ and CD8+ T-cell subsets. Of the approximately 68 subjects in the cohort, some 14 were HAM/TSP patients, some 34 were multiple sclerosis patients, and about 20 were healthy controls.

Blood bank volunteers in Maryland, USA served as the healthy controls. Unsorted PBMC libraries were generated from 2 million PBMCs stored in RNAlater at -80 °C until RNA extraction. Peripheral blood underwent Ficoll-Hypaque density gradient centrifugation to isolate PBMCs, which were then cryopreserved in liquid nitrogen. The junction shows trimming of 2 bases on V and 1 base on J, plus 8 bases between the germline ends. The CDR3 measures 14 amino acids from cysteine to phenylalanine. The retained sequence is limited to the CDR3, 42 bases, with the frame set at the first base. For CDR1 and CDR2, the germline V gene lists MNHEY and SVGEGT. To synthesize cDNA, template-switch 5'RACE was performed with a primer carrying a 10-nucleotide random unique molecular identifier so that each TCR transcript was tagged. Every sequencing run covered 15-18 subjects and yielded more than 170 million TCR-beta sequences. Total RNA was extracted with the RNeasy kit. The KAPA Real-time Library Amplification kit was used to amplify TCR-beta VDJ regions with primers targeting the TCR constant region and the 5'RACE anchor. Sample indexes and Illumina adaptors were added in a first PCR, and a second PCR then increased library yield. After purification with Ampure beads, the TCR product of roughly 650 bp was size-selected on a 2% E-gel SizeSelection system. Before pooling, library quality was checked on a Bioanalyzer, concentration was measured with Qubit, and libraries were quantified with the Kapa Library Quantification kit. An Illumina HiSeq 2500 sequenced the libraries paired-end 2 x 150 bp. To increase sequence diversity, roughly 24-32% phiX was spiked into each library pool. The original methods were these. The UMI-based MiGEC pipeline processed quality-filtered reads and removed over 90% of raw TCR sequences during error correction. IMGT germline references were used for alignment of VDJ genes, and clonotypes were defined by a unique CDR3 amino acid sequence together with V-J genes. VDJtools evaluated clonal expansion, Shannon diversity and CDR3 relatedness (CalcPairwiseDistances, ClusterSamples); CLCbio workbench built phylogenetic trees. Using coefficient-of-variation modelling across technical triplicates, the study counted a clone as expanded if it had at least 8 unique UMIs. Clones were called with MiXCR by TCRdb after fastp trimmed the public reads at Q25, and only in-frame beta chains were retained. Identical CDR3 proteins give one entry, which carries the most common genes and DNA. The V and J calls were determined by TCRdb, not by the authors. The sample profile shows roughly 80,000 distinct CDR3 sequences; 9.4% of them were found once. 1.5% to 2% of the sample is in the top ten clones.

Here is what the overall study found, with its caveats: Expanded clones from different subjects shared no identical CDR3 amino acid sequences, which suggests that TCR-beta repertoires were private in all groups. TCR clonal expansion was highest in HAM/TSP patients and lowest in MS patients, with MS patients falling below even healthy controls.

The table lists this clonotype with many counts. There is no known antigen for this receptor. Per-nucleotide qualities are absent, and no much larger clonotype sits a single base away. The rearrangement joined TRBV6-2 or TRBV6-3 to TRBJ1-1; tentative D gene TRBD1, with 5 bases matching. The receptor was isolated from a man between 50 and 59 years old in good health. Material for sequencing was PBMCs. The bases are TGTGCCAGCAGTTACCAGGGTTGGAACACTGAAGCTTTCTTT. Its translation reads: CASSYQGWNTEAFF.